Described below is a single TCR beta chain sequence and its context. Per the germline V gene, CDR1 is SGHNT and CDR2 is YYREEE (reference sequence). Trimming cost V 1 base and J 9 bases; bases outside gene matches: 3. The CDR3 covers 13 residues. Sequencing was performed with immunoSEQ multiplex PCR; in TCRdb, only in-frame clones are kept and a portion is missing. The sample records roughly 320,000 clones, roughly 85% being singletons. The data stem from a study of blood T cell repertoires in COVID-19. This clonotype was obtained from a human donor in a cohort sampled during active COVID-19. Sequencing used peripheral blood. The rearrangement uses TRBV5-4 and TRBJ2-1; 8 bases fit TRBD2. As DNA, the CDR3 is TGTGCCAGCAGCTTGCGGGGGGGACGTGAGCAGTTCTTC. Translated, it gives CASSLRGGREQFF.